What follows are 20 T cell receptor beta chains derived from one specimen sequenced in a study of shared clonotypes between healthy human individuals (TCRdb year 2020). The library was built by means of the immunoSEQ multiplex PCR assay. TCRdb re-hosts the immuneACCESS table, in-frame sequences only. Its copies lack some clones; in the studies checked, an unresolved V gene accounts for under half of them, and the cause for the rest is not known. This sample comprises around 480,000 clones, 75% to 80% of them detected only once. Jointly, the top ten make up about 12% of the sample. The specimen was PBMCs. All receptors come from a woman aged 40 to 50 in good health. Some clones in this sample may be carry-over from other donors' samples.

The genes are TRBV4-1 and TRBJ2-7; 8 positions agree with TRBD2. From germline, CDR1 is MGHRA and CDR2 YSYEKL. After removal of 1 base from V and 6 bases from J, the junction contained 8 bases not matched to a gene. The CDR3 sequence is 15 residues long. The CDR3 is CASSQAPAGAREQYF. Here the CDR3 DNA reads TGCGCCAGCAGCCAAGCCCCAGCGGGAGCCCGCGAGCAGTACTTC.

V gene TRBV5-1 combines with J gene TRBJ2-1, with 11 nucleotides matching TRBD1. V dropped 5 bases and J dropped 9; count of bases not matched to a gene: 7. Looked up from germline, CDR1 is SGHRS and CDR2 is YFSETQ. The CDR3 covers 14 residues. CDR3 DNA sequence: TGCGCCAGCAGAAATGGACAGGGGGCCGCTGAGCAGTTCTTC. This sequence encodes CASRNGQGAAEQFF.

The genes are TRBV27 and TRBJ2-3, with D perhaps TRBD1 or TRBD2 (6 bases each). The germline CDR1 and CDR2 sequences are MNHEY and SMNVEV (reference sequence). The CDR3 is 17 amino acids. Trimming took 5 bases from V and 4 from J, leaving 22 bases between them. The CDR3 region is CASSLRTAPRRADTQYF. The CDR3 DNA is TGTGCCAGCAGTCTCCGGACAGCTCCAAGGAGGGCAGATACGCAGTATTTT.

The chain links TRBV30 to TRBJ1-1; no clear D. Trimming removed 3 bases at V and 3 bases at J, with 11 bases between. CDR1 GTSNPN and CDR2 SVGIG come from the germline V gene (reference sequence). The length of the CDR3 is 13 residues. CDR3 DNA sequence: TGTGCCTGGAGATGGGCGTTTGACACTGAAGCTTTCTTT. Protein product: CAWRWAFDTEAFF.

V and J are TRBV28 and TRBJ2-7; 11 nucleotides agree with TRBD1. The CDR3 sequence is 20 residues long. With 3 bases clipped from V and 4 bases from J, the junction kept 20 bases outside the gene matches. Germline-derived CDR1 and CDR2 are MDHEN and SYDVKM. This chain's CDR3 is CASSFPYPRPGTGGRYEQYF. CDR3 DNA: TGTGCCAGCAGTTTCCCCTACCCCCGCCCCGGGACAGGGGGACGGTACGAGCAGTACTTC. Variable domain in full (rest from reference TRBV28 and TRBJ2-7): DVKVTQSSRYLVKRTGEKVFLECVQDMDHENMFWYRQDPGLGLRLIYFSYDVKMKEKGDIPEGYSVSREKKERFSLILESASTNQTSMYLCASSFPYPRPGTGGRYEQYFGPGTRLTVT.

This chain connects TRBV18 to TRBJ2-7, with 9 bases aligning to TRBD1. Trimming removed 2 bases from V and 1 base from J; junction bases left unmatched: 3. CDR1 and CDR2 from the germline V gene are KGHSH and LQKENI. The CDR3 loop spans 15 amino acids. Here the CDR3 reads CASSPGTGRSYEQYF. Written as DNA, the CDR3 is TGTGCCAGCTCACCAGGGACAGGGCGGTCCTACGAGCAGTACTTC.

This clone was recorded a few times. This chain connects TRBV10-3 to TRBJ1-2; a weak D match, TRBD1 (5 bases). Trimming took 0 bases from V and 5 from J, leaving 13 bases between them. The germline CDR1 and CDR2 sequences are ENHRY and SYGVKD. The CDR3 contains 15 residues. The CDR3 spells CAISESLGVKYGYTF. The CDR3 DNA sequence: TGTGCCATCAGTGAGTCGTTGGGGGTGAAGTATGGCTACACCTTC.

V is TRBV11-3 and J is TRBJ2-7; D gene uncertain. This CDR3 has 15 residues. V was clipped by 1 base and J by 1 base, with 11 bases between them. Germline V gene lookup returns CDR1 SGHNT and CDR2 YENEEA. The CDR3 loop is CASSLGVGLSYEQYF. The DNA of the CDR3 is TGTGCCAGCAGCTTAGGTGTGGGTTTATCCTACGAGCAGTACTTC. Full variable domain (remainder filled in from reference TRBV11-3 and TRBJ2-7): EAGVVQSPRYKIIEKKQPVAFWCNPISGHNTLYWYLQNLGQGPELLIRYENEEAVDDSQLPKDRFSAERLKGVDSTLKIQPAELGDSAVYLCASSLGVGLSYEQYFGPGTRLTVT.

Regarding this clone: Germline and junction disagree at one end, which may indicate a read error. This chain joins TRBV7-2 and TRBJ2-1, with TRBD2 matching over 16 bases. The length of the CDR3 is 16 residues. CDR1 is SGHTA, CDR2 FQGNSA, per germline. CDR3 sequence: CASSSNPGLAGGFEIF. The CDR3 DNA follows: TGTGCCAGCAGCTCAAATCCGGGACTAGCGGGAGGGTTCGAGATCTTC.

CDR3 residues: CASSTGLAEFTDTQYF. CDR3 DNA sequence: TGCGCCAGCAGCACTGGACTAGCTGAGTTCACAGATACGCAGTATTTT. This chain joins TRBV5-1 and TRBJ2-3; 8 bases agree with TRBD2. The CDR3 totals 16 residues. J was trimmed by 2 bases and V by 4 bases; bases with no gene match: 9. Looked up from germline, CDR1 is SGHRS and CDR2 is YFSETQ.

This CDR3 reads CASSLVPGEKLFF. CDR3 bases: TGTGCCAGCAGCTTGGTCCCCGGGGAAAAACTGTTTTTT. The chain joins TRBV5-5 to TRBJ1-4; D unresolved. CDR1 is SGHKS and CDR2 is YYEKEE in the germline V gene (reference sequence). CDR3 size: 13 residues. Trimming took off 0 bases at V and 8 bases at J, with 8 bases between the two ends.

The chain recombines TRBV9 with TRBJ2-2, with D possibly TRBD2 on 5 matching bases. The CDR3 has 14 residues. Deletions cut 8 bases from V and 5 bases from J, with 16 bases between. Germline CDR1 SGDLS, CDR2 YYNGEE. This CDR3 is CASSKGPGTGELFF. DNA for the CDR3: TGTGCCAGTTCGAAGGGCCCGGGGACCGGGGAGCTGTTTTTT.

The chain combines TRBV30 with TRBJ2-5; the D call may be TRBD1 or TRBD2 (6 bases each). The CDR3 is 14 residues long. Trimming took 0 bases from V and 0 from J, leaving 8 bases between them. CDR1 and CDR2 (germline): GTSNPN, SVGIG (reference sequence). The CDR3 DNA follows: TGTGCCTGGAGTGTAGGGGGGAACCAAGAGACCCAGTACTTC. It codes for CAWSVGGNQETQYF. The variable domain in full, with the rest retrieved from reference TRBV30 and TRBJ2-5, is SQTIHQWPATLVQPVGSPLSLECTVEGTSNPNLYWYRQAAGRGLQLLFYSVGIGQISSEVPQNLSASRPQDRQFILSSKKLLLSDSGFYLCAWSVGGNQETQYFGPGTRLLVL.

CDR3 bases: TGCGCCAGCAGCTCGGAGCCGGGTAGAGAGACCCAGTACTTC. Encoded protein: CASSSEPGRETQYF. The chain joins TRBV5-1 to TRBJ2-5; D not resolved. Trimming took 3 bases from V and 4 from J, leaving 13 bases between them. CDR1 SGHRS and CDR2 YFSETQ come from the germline V gene. This CDR3 has 14 residues.

This chain uses TRBV6-6 with TRBJ2-3; 14 bases are a match to TRBD2. The germline CDR1 and CDR2 sequences are MNHNY and SVGAGI (reference sequence). The CDR3 is made up of 15 amino acids. V lost 6 bases, J lost 4 bases, and 3 bases stayed unmatched. The CDR3 loop reads CASRAGLAGADTQYF. CDR3 nucleotides: TGTGCCAGCAGGGCGGGACTAGCGGGAGCAGATACGCAGTATTTT.

The rearrangement uses TRBV5-1 and TRBJ2-5, with D possibly matching TRBD1 (5 bases). Trimming took off 3 bases at V and 5 bases at J, with 17 bases between the two ends. The CDR3 runs to 15 residues. Germline CDR1 reads SGHRS; CDR2 reads YFSETQ. The CDR3 region is CASSSPSPGQETQYF. In DNA, the CDR3 is TGCGCCAGCAGCTCCCCATCGCCAGGGCAGGAGACCCAGTACTTC.

The J gene is TRBJ1-5, the V gene TRBV2; possible D gene TRBD1, 6 bases. CDR1 is SNHLY, CDR2 FYNNEI, per germline. This CDR3 has 15 residues. Trimming took off 3 bases at V and 6 bases at J, with 15 bases between the two ends. CDR3 loop: CASSEGAGSGQPQHF. CDR3 nucleotide sequence: TGTGCCAGCAGTGAGGGGGCGGGAAGCGGTCAGCCCCAGCATTTT.

This sequence joins TRBV6-5 and TRBJ2-7; 7 nucleotides line up with TRBD1. There are 14 residues in the CDR3. CDR1 is MNHEY, CDR2 SVGAGI, per germline. The V gene end was trimmed by 0 bases and the J gene end by 2 bases; junction bases not matched to a gene: 1. The CDR3 DNA follows: TGTGCCAGCAGTTACTCCGACAGGGCCTACGAGCAGTACTTC. This sequence encodes CASSYSDRAYEQYF.

The J gene is TRBJ2-7, the V gene TRBV28; TRBD1 is a possible D gene (6 bases). Germline CDR1 reads MDHEN; CDR2 reads SYDVKM. V was shortened by 6 bases and J by 7 bases, with 10 bases between the two germline ends. CDR3 length equals 11 residues. As DNA, the CDR3 is TGTGCCAGCAGGGGGACATTGGAGCAGTACTTC. Residues: CASRGTLEQYF.

There are a few counts of this clone. The chain couples TRBV2 to TRBJ2-2, with 8 bases identical to TRBD2. The V and J ends lost 7 bases and 0 bases, in that order; junction bases with no gene match: 1. This CDR3 region has 14 residues. Germline CDR1 and CDR2: SNHLY and FYNNEI. Here the CDR3 reads CASNSGANTGELFF. The CDR3 DNA sequence: TGTGCCAGCAATAGCGGGGCGAACACCGGGGAGCTGTTTTTT.